Listed here are 19 T cell receptor beta chains from one sample, sequenced in a study of CXCR3-negative and CXCR3-positive naive CD8 T cells. General study results and limits: CXCR3-positive naive cells had more hydrophobic TRB CDR3s than CXCR3-negative naive cells.

These receptors have no known antigen. In preparing the TRB cDNA libraries, 5' RACE with UMI labels was used. TCRdb reprocessed the 5' RACE reads and stores each CDR3 protein as one record, lacking DNA. This table holds under 85,000 distinct CDR3 sequences. Sequencing input: naive CXCR3+ CD8+ T cells from blood. Noted subset: CD45RO-CCR7+CD27+CD95- naive CD8+ T cells expressing CXCR3 (TNR3+). The receptors were sampled from a human donor in good health. Some clones in this sample may be carry-over from other donors' samples.

The V call is TRBV19, the J call TRBJ1-1. Germline V gives CDR1 LNHDA, CDR2 SQIVND (reference sequence). The CDR3 totals 15 residues. CDR3 amino acids: CASSIQEEGIPEAFF.

The chain joins TRBV7-9 to TRBJ1-1. Looked up from germline, CDR1 is SEHNR and CDR2 is FQNEAQ (reference sequence). The CDR3 contains 15 residues. This CDR3 is CASSLVVSANTEAFF.

The chain's CDR3 is CASTYNSGANVLTF. The rearrangement joins TRBV6-5 to TRBJ2-6. CDR3 length: 14 amino acids. Germline lookup yields CDR1 MNHEY and CDR2 SVGAGI.

The rearrangement uses TRBV28 and TRBJ2-7; TCRdb's assignment of TRBD2 cannot be checked, as there is no DNA. The CDR3 has 14 amino acids. CDR1 MDHEN and CDR2 SYDVKM come from the germline V gene. Here the CDR3 reads CASTERATPYEQYF.

The chain combines TRBV18 with TRBJ2-7; TCRdb designates TRBD2, a call that cannot be tested without DNA. Germline loops: CDR1 KGHSH, CDR2 LQKENI. The length of the CDR3 is 17 residues. The CDR3 sequence is CASSTSEIAGGVDEQYF.

The chain employs TRBV6-2 or TRBV6-3 and TRBJ1-2. Germline values: CDR1 MNHEY, CDR2 SVGEGT. There are 11 residues in the CDR3. The CDR3 protein is CASSLGYGYTF.

This chain's CDR3 is CSVYEARGNEQFF. This chain connects TRBV29-1 to TRBJ2-1; there is no DNA to check the TCRdb D call of TRBD1. The germline V gene encodes CDR1 SQVTM and CDR2 ANQGSEA. The CDR3 runs 13 residues.

The chain carries TRBV2 and TRBJ2-1. The CDR3 has 12 residues. From germline, CDR1 is SNHLY and CDR2 FYNNEI. CDR3 protein: CASSGPYNEQFF. The whole variable domain, remainder taken from reference TRBV2 and TRBJ2-1, is EPEVTQTPSHQVTQMGQEVILRCVPISNHLYFYWYRQILGQKVEFLVSFYNNEISEKSEIFDDQFSVERPDGSNFTLKIRSTKLEDSAMYFCASSGPYNEQFFGPGTRLTVL.

This chain uses TRBV6-5 with TRBJ1-1; TCRdb's assignment of TRBD1 cannot be checked, as there is no DNA. Germline V gene data show CDR1 as MNHEY and CDR2 as SVGAGI. This CDR3 is 15 amino acids long. The CDR3 protein is CASSASGTGNTEAFF.

The CDR3: CASSREGGPDTQYF. The genes are TRBV28 and TRBJ2-3; TCRdb picks TRBD1, but there is no DNA to check that call. In germline, CDR1 is MDHEN, CDR2 SYDVKM. This CDR3 comprises 14 residues.

The chain has TRBV5-1 and TRBJ2-7; TCRdb picks TRBD1, but there is no DNA to check that call. The CDR3 sequence is 14 residues long. From germline, CDR1 is SGHRS and CDR2 YFSETQ. This chain's CDR3 is CASSPSPGVWEQYF.

This chain joins TRBV20-1 and TRBJ2-7; the TRBD2 assignment by TCRdb is unverifiable without DNA. Germline CDR1 reads DFQATT; CDR2 reads SNEGSKA (reference sequence). The CDR3 has 15 residues. This chain's CDR3 is CSARKTSGRAYEQYF.

The chain couples TRBV3-2 to TRBJ1-2. TRBV3-2 has pseudogene status. The CDR3 is made up of 12 amino acids. CDR3 region: CASSQDEGEDTF.

V usage is TRBV6-6 and J usage is TRBJ2-2; TCRdb's D gene call, TRBD1, goes unchecked for lack of DNA. Germline lookup yields CDR1 MNHNY and CDR2 SVGAGI (reference sequence). The CDR3 runs to 16 residues. This chain's CDR3 is CASTQAQGALTGELFF.

The chain carries TRBV28 and TRBJ2-7; there is no DNA to check the TCRdb D call of TRBD1. The CDR3 is made up of 15 amino acids. CDR1 and CDR2 (germline): MDHEN, SYDVKM. CDR3 in amino acids: CASSRDRGLTYEQYF.

The V and J genes are TRBV13 and TRBJ2-7. Per the germline V gene, CDR1 is PRHDT and CDR2 is FYEKMQ (reference sequence). The CDR3 length is 12 residues. CDR3: CASSLEWDEQYF.

J is TRBJ2-3 and V is TRBV7-8; as DNA is missing, the TRBD1 call by TCRdb cannot be tested. Germline V gene sequence: CDR1 SGHVS, CDR2 FQNEAQ. The CDR3 runs 13 residues. The CDR3 loop reads CASTPGVGDTQYF.

The gene calls are TRBV28 and TRBJ2-7; checking the TCRdb D call of TRBD1 is not possible without DNA. This CDR3 is built from 16 residues. CDR1 is MDHEN, CDR2 SYDVKM, per germline. The CDR3 sequence is CASSSMGLERRHEQYF.

The chain is built from TRBV20-1 and TRBJ1-5. CDR1 is DFQATT and CDR2 is SNEGSKA in the germline V gene (reference sequence). This CDR3 spans 15 amino acids. The CDR3 spells CSAIEWDSKNQPQHF.